Shown below are 9 T cell receptor beta chains from a single sample sequenced in a study of blood T cell repertoires in COVID-19. Some clones are missing from TCRdb's copy, which holds only in-frame ones; the method was immunoSEQ multiplex PCR. The sample consists of about 200,000 clones, around 80% of them appearing once. Source material: peripheral blood. These receptors originate from a woman aged 70-85 years with acute or convalescent COVID-19.

The gene calls are TRBV18 and TRBJ2-1; 9 bases agree with TRBD2. In germline, CDR1 is KGHSH, CDR2 LQKENI. The CDR3 spans 16 residues. Losses at the gene ends were 6 bases for V and 5 bases for J; bases not matched to a gene: 11. CDR3 nucleotides: TGTGCCAGCTCGCCATTAGCGGGAGCGGTCAACAATGAGCAGTTCTTC. It translates to CASSPLAGAVNNEQFF.

The CDR3 reads CSGGAVTTEAFF. The CDR3 DNA is TGCAGCGGCGGAGCGGTGACCACTGAAGCTTTCTTT. This chain connects TRBV29-1 to TRBJ1-1, with D unresolved. CDR3 length: 12 amino acids. V dropped 7 bases and J dropped 4 bases, with 13 bases sitting between them. The V gene's germline CDR1 is SQVTM and CDR2 ANQGSEA.

This clone was recorded a few times. The chain recombines TRBV28 with TRBJ1-6, with 8 nucleotides matching TRBD1. The trim removed 4 bases at V and 4 bases at J, leaving 3 bases unmatched. Germline V gene data show CDR1 as MDHEN and CDR2 as SYDVKM. This CDR3 has 15 amino acids. In DNA form, the CDR3 reads TGTGCCAGCAGTTCCAGGGGGCTGTATAATTCACCCCTCCACTTT. It encodes CASSSRGLYNSPLHF. Full variable domain (rest looked up from reference TRBV28 and TRBJ1-6): DVKVTQSSRYLVKRTGEKVFLECVQDMDHENMFWYRQDPGLGLRLIYFSYDVKMKEKGDIPEGYSVSREKKERFSLILESASTNQTSMYLCASSSRGLYNSPLHFGNGTRLTVT.

The chain recombines TRBV30 with TRBJ1-2; D is possibly TRBD1 (6 bases). This CDR3 has 14 residues. Germline CDR1 is GTSNPN and CDR2 is SVGIG (reference sequence). Trimming shortened V by 1 base and J by 1 base, and 10 bases separated the two germline ends. In nucleotides, the CDR3 is TGTGCCTGGAGTGGACAGGCCTATAACTATGGCTACACCTTC. This encodes CAWSGQAYNYGYTF.

J is TRBJ2-5 and V is TRBV29-1, with D maybe TRBD1 (5 bases). This CDR3 spans 12 amino acids. Trimming stripped 6 bases from V and 1 base from J, with 9 bases between. The germline gives CDR1 SQVTM, CDR2 ANQGSEA. Written as DNA, the CDR3 is TGCAGCGTCGACCAGGGCCAAGAGACCCAGTACTTC. This codes for CSVDQGQETQYF.

This clone has a handful of counts. The chain uses TRBV15 and TRBJ1-6, with TRBD1 matching over 9 bases. The V segment lost 1 base and the J segment 10 bases; nucleotides outside the gene matches: 2. CDR3 length: 14 residues. The germline gives CDR1 LNHNV, CDR2 YYDKDF (reference sequence). The CDR3 loop is CATSRAGTGSPLHF. Here the CDR3 DNA reads TGTGCCACCAGCAGAGCCGGGACAGGGTCACCCCTCCACTTT.

This chain connects TRBV5-1 to TRBJ1-3; 7 bases are shared with TRBD1. The CDR3 is 16 residues long. Trimming at V came to 0 bases and at J to 9 bases, leaving 12 bases not matched to a gene. Germline CDR1 reads SGHRS; CDR2 reads YFSETQ. This chain's CDR3 is CASSLVGQQLGSTIYF. CDR3 bases: TGCGCCAGCAGCTTGGTGGGACAGCAGTTGGGGAGCACCATATATTTT.

The chain carries TRBV29-1 and TRBJ2-7; the D is unclear. The germline V gene encodes CDR1 SQVTM and CDR2 ANQGSEA. The CDR3 runs 11 residues. The germline V and J ends were trimmed by 3 bases and 3 bases, with 6 bases remaining between them. In DNA form, the CDR3 reads TGCAGCGTTGAGATCAGCTACGAGCAGTACTTC. This gives the protein CSVEISYEQYF.

This clone turned up a few times. V gene TRBV3-1 (or the pseudogene TRBV3-2) combines with J gene TRBJ2-5, with D hard to call. The V end was cut by 0 bases, the J end by 3 bases, with 8 bases between. Germline V gene data show CDR1 as LGHDT and CDR2 as YNNKEL (reference sequence). The CDR3 has 14 amino acids. This chain's CDR3 is CASSQDPSEETQYF. The CDR3 bases are TGTGCCAGCAGCCAAGATCCGAGCGAAGAGACCCAGTACTTC.